This TCR beta chain is drawn from a study of T cell repertoires in cytomegalovirus infection. TCRdb independently ran MiXCR on the reads; one entry per CDR3 protein. This table holds some 150,000 distinct CDR3 sequences, 23% found once. Trimming shortened V by 1 base and J by 4 bases, and 16 bases separated the two germline ends. CDR1 and CDR2 from the germline V gene are GTSNPN and SVGIG (reference sequence). This CDR3 has 15 amino acids. This chain uses TRBV30 with TRBJ1-1; tentative D call: TRBD1 (5 bases). The specimen was PBMCs. The clonotype was recovered from a human donor in good health (CMV status not recorded). Some clones in this sample may be carry-over from other donors' samples. In DNA, the CDR3 is TGTGCCTGGAGTGCCTTACGGGGGAAGGGCACTGAAGCTTTCTTT. It is translated as CAWSALRGKGTEAFF.